This T cell receptor (beta chain) derives from a study of technical replicates of blood from several donors. The data were produced by immunoSEQ multiplex PCR, yet TCRdb's version contains in-frame clones alone and is incomplete. The data contain some 70,000 clones, approximately 93% of them singletons. Only one count was recorded for this clone. Germline V gene lookup returns CDR1 MNHNS and CDR2 SASEGT. V shed 4 bases and J 3 bases; nucleotides not matched to a gene: 8. The CDR3 consists of 15 residues. J is TRBJ2-7 and V is TRBV6-1, with 8 nucleotides matching TRBD2. The sequencing input was PBMCs. The receptor was isolated from a human donor in good health. Some clones in this sample may be carry-over from other donors' samples. CDR3 sequence (DNA): TGTGCCAGCAGTGGGGAAGCGGGAGCTTACTACGAGCAGTACTTC. As protein: CASSGEAGAYYEQYF.